The 5 T cell receptor beta chains in this list originate from one sample, sequenced in a study of naive and memory T cell subsets. Four PCR rounds used nested alpha and beta constant region primers plus the SP2 primer. One entry per CDR3 protein results from TCRdb running MiXCR on the UMI-ligation and nested PCR reads. In the table there are under 35,000 distinct CDR3 sequences, roughly 7.3% of which are singletons. Described treatment: skin biopsy from PPD injection site in Mantoux-positive individual. A UMI-containing oligonucleotide was joined by 3' ligation to the TCR cDNA template. Specimen: skin, collected from a tuberculin skin test site. These TCRs come from an adult in good health.

J is TRBJ1-1 and V is TRBV7-9; D gene ambiguous. Germline lookup yields CDR1 SEHNR and CDR2 FQNEAQ (reference sequence). This CDR3 is 14 amino acids long. The germline V and J ends were trimmed by 5 bases and 1 base, with 11 bases remaining between them. The CDR3 reads CASSRLAGNTEAFF. Here the CDR3 DNA reads TGTGCCAGCAGCAGGCTGGCGGGGAACACTGAAGCTTTCTTT. The variable domain in full, with the rest retrieved from reference TRBV7-9 and TRBJ1-1, is DTGVSQNPRHKITKRGQNVTFRCDPISEHNRLYWYRQTLGQGPEFLTYFQNEAQLEKSRLLSDRFSAERPKGSFSTLEIQRTEQGDSAMYLCASSRLAGNTEAFFGQGTRLTVV.

This clonotype was recorded a few times. The V call is TRBV6-1, the J call TRBJ1-1, with 8 bases lining up with TRBD1. Germline V gene lookup returns CDR1 MNHNS and CDR2 SASEGT. This CDR3 contains 15 residues. The J segment lost 3 bases and the V segment lost 5 bases, leaving 8 bases of the junction unmatched. In nucleotides, the CDR3 is TGTGCCAGCAGTCTATTATGGACAGGGCACACTGAAGCTTTCTTT. Protein product: CASSLLWTGHTEAFF.

This clonotype was picked up many times. The V call is TRBV5-1, the J call TRBJ2-1, with no clear D. Germline V CDR1 and CDR2: SGHRS, YFSETQ. This CDR3 spans 18 amino acids. V lost 4 bases, J lost 0 bases, and 20 bases lay in between. CDR3 sequence: CASSLDGHRVPSYNEQFF. The CDR3 bases are TGCGCCAGCAGCCTAGATGGCCACCGGGTTCCCTCCTACAATGAGCAGTTCTTC.

This clonotype was counted a few times. The chain couples TRBV12-3 or TRBV12-4 to TRBJ1-1; 7 bases agree with TRBD1. Trimming took 1 base from V and 0 from J; bases not matched to a gene: 20. The CDR3 covers 21 residues. The CDR3 DNA reads as TGTGCCAGCAGTTTAGACAGGGACGGAGGGACAGAGAAACGCATGAACACTGAAGCTTTCTTT. The encoded protein is CASSLDRDGGTEKRMNTEAFF.

There are a few counts of this clonotype. This chain joins TRBV2 and TRBJ2-1, with D possibly TRBD1 on 5 matching bases. The CDR3 sequence is 14 residues long. The V gene lost 6 bases and the J gene lost 2 bases, with 11 bases spanning the gap. Germline-derived CDR1 and CDR2 are SNHLY and FYNNEI. CDR3: CASSQTDPYNEQFF. For the CDR3, the DNA is TGTGCCAGCAGCCAGACAGACCCCTACAATGAGCAGTTCTTC. Complete variable domain (other parts from reference TRBV2 and TRBJ2-1): EPEVTQTPSHQVTQMGQEVILRCVPISNHLYFYWYRQILGQKVEFLVSFYNNEISEKSEIFDDQFSVERPDGSNFTLKIRSTKLEDSAMYFCASSQTDPYNEQFFGPGTRLTVL.